This T cell receptor (beta chain) was obtained from a study of response to subunit inactivated influenza vaccine. Study-level points and caveats: The authors offered the suggestion that each seasonal influenza vaccination recruits few new T cells.

For this clonotype: No antigen is known for it.

The CDR3 consists of 15 residues. Germline V gene lookup returns CDR1 KGHSH and CDR2 LQKENI. V lost 8 bases to trimming and J lost 2 bases; unmatched junction nucleotides: 7. TCRdb passed the RT-PCR reads through MiXCR, listing each CDR3 protein once. The sample contains 500,000 or so distinct CDR3 sequences, 15% to 20% of which appear only once. The J gene is TRBJ2-2, the V gene TRBV18; 8 bases are a match to TRBD2. The clonotype comes from a man aged 45-69 years who received an inactivated influenza vaccine. Sequenced here: CD4+ T cells sorted from PBMCs, sampled around 25 months after vaccination. The CDR3 coding sequence is TGTGCCAGCAAATTCGGGACTAGAAACACCGGGGAGCTGTTTTTT. Translating it yields CASKFGTRNTGELFF.